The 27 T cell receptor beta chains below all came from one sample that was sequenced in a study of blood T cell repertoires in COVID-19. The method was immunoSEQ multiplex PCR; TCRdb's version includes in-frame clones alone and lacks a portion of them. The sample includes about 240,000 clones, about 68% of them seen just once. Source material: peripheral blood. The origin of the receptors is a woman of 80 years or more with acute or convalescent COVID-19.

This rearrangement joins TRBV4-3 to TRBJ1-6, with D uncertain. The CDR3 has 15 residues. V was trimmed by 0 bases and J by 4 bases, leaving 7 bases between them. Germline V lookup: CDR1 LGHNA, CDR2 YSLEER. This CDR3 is CASSQDRLYNSPLHF. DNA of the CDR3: TGCGCCAGCAGCCAAGACAGGCTGTATAATTCACCCCTCCACTTT.

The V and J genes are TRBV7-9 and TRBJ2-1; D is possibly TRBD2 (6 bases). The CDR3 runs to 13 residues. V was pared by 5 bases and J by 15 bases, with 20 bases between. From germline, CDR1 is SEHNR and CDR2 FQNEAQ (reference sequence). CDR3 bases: TGTGCCAGCAGCCGGGGGTCCTGGCCCGGGGTGTTCTTC. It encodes CASSRGSWPGVFF.

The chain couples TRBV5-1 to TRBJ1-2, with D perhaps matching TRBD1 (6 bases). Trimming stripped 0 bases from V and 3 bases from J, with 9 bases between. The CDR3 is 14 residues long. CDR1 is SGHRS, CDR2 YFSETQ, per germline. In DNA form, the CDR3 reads TGCGCCAGCAGCTTGGAACAGGGTGACTATGGCTACACCTTC. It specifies CASSLEQGDYGYTF.

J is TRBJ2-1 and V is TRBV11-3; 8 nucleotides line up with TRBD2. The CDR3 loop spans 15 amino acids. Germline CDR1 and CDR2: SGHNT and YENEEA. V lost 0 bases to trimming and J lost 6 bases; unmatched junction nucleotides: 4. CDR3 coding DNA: TGTGCCAGCAGCTTAGACGGGAGGGCGTCCAATGAGCAGTTCTTC. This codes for CASSLDGRASNEQFF.

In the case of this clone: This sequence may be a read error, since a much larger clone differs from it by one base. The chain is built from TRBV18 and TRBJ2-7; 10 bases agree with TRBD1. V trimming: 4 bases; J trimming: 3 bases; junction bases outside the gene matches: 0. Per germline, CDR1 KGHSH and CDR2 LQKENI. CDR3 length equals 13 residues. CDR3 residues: CASSRDRGYEQYF. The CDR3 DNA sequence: TGTGCCAGCTCACGGGACAGGGGCTACGAGCAGTACTTC.

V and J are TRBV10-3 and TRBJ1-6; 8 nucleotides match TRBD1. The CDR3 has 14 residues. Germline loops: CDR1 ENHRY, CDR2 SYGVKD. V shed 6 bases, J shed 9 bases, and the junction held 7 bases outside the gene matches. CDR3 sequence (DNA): TGTGCCATCAGCCCGGACAGGGCAGGTTCACCCCTCCACTTT. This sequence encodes CAISPDRAGSPLHF.

CDR3 nucleotides: TGTGCCAGCAGTCTCCTGCGGGGGGCCCACAATGAGCAGTTCTTC. The encoded protein is CASSLLRGAHNEQFF. The genes are TRBV6-2 or TRBV6-3 and TRBJ2-1; 8 nucleotides agree with TRBD2. V was clipped by 5 bases and J by 5 bases; unmatched bases: 8. From germline, CDR1 is MNHEY and CDR2 SVGEGT. The CDR3 is made up of 15 amino acids.

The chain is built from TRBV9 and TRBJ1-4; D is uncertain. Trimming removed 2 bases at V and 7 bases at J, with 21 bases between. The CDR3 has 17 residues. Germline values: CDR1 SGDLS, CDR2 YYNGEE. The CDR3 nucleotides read TGTGCCAGCAGCGTTAGGAATAACAGTATGGGTTGTGAAAAACTGTTTTTT. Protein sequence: CASSVRNNSMGCEKLFF.

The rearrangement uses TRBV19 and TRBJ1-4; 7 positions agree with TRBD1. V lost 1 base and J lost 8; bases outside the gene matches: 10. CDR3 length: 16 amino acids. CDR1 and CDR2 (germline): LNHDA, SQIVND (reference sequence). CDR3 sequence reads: CASSIGNRQGTEKLFF. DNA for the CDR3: TGTGCCAGTAGTATAGGAAATCGACAGGGCACCGAAAAACTGTTTTTT.

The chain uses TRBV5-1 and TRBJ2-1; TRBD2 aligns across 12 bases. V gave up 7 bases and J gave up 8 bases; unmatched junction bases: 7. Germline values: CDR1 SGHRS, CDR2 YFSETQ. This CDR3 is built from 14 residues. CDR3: CASSSGGAIDEQFF. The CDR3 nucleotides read TGCGCCAGCTCTAGCGGGGGGGCCATCGATGAGCAGTTCTTC.

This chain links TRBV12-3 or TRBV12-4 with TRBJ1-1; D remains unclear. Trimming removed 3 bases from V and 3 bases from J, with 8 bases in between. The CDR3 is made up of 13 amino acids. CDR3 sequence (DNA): TGTGCCAGCAGTTTTGCCGGGGACACTGAAGCTTTCTTT. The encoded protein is CASSFAGDTEAFF.

The CDR3 reads CASSPPVLGGVETQYF. CDR3 nucleotide sequence: TGCGCCAGCAGCCCCCCCGTTTTGGGAGGGGTGGAGACCCAGTACTTC. The J gene is TRBJ2-5, the V gene TRBV5-1; 7 positions match TRBD2. With 4 bases clipped from V and 5 bases from J, the junction kept 14 bases outside the gene matches. CDR1 and CDR2 from the germline V gene are SGHRS and YFSETQ. This CDR3 region has 16 residues.

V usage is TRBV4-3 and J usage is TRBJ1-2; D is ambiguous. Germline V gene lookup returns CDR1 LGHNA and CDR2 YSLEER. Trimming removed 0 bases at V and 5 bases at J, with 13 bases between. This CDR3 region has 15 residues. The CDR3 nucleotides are TGCGCCAGCAGCCAAGAGCCAGCCGAGGCGTATGGCTACACCTTC. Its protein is CASSQEPAEAYGYTF.

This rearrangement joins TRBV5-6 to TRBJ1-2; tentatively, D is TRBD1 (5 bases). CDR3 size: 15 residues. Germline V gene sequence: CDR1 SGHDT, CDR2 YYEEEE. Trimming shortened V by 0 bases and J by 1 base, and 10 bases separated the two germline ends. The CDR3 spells CASSLGRGVNYGYTF. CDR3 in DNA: TGTGCCAGCAGCTTGGGTCGGGGGGTTAACTATGGCTACACCTTC.

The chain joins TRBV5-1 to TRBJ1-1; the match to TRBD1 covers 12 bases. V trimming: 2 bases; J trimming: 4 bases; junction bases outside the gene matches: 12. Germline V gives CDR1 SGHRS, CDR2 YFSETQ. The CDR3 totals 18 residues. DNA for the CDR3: TGCGCCAGCAGCTTTACATCGGGACAGGGGGCCGTCGGCACTGAAGCTTTCTTT. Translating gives CASSFTSGQGAVGTEAFF.

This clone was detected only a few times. The CDR3 DNA sequence: TGTGCCAGCAGCCTTACAGGGGGCTATGAGCAGTTCTTC. It yields the protein CASSLTGGYEQFF. This rearrangement joins TRBV5-4 to TRBJ2-1; 9 bases map to TRBD1. CDR3 length: 13 amino acids. CDR1 SGHNT and CDR2 YYREEE come from the germline V gene (reference sequence). V shed 4 bases, J shed 8 bases, and the junction held 4 bases outside the gene matches.

This CDR3 reads CASSQDFTRNTEAFF. The CDR3 region has the DNA TGCGCCAGCAGCCAAGATTTCACGCGAAACACTGAAGCTTTCTTT. The chain uses TRBV4-1 and TRBJ1-1; D call uncertain. With 0 bases removed from V and 2 bases from J, the gap between germline ends came to 10 bases. The germline gives CDR1 MGHRA, CDR2 YSYEKL. CDR3 length: 15 residues.

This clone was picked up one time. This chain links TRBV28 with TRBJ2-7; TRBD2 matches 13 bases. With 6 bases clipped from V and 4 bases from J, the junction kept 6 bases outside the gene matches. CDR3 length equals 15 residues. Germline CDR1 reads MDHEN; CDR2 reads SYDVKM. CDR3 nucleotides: TGTGCCAGCAGCTTCGGGACTAGCGGGGTATACGAGCAGTACTTC. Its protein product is CASSFGTSGVYEQYF.

CDR3 amino acids: CASSLERGETQYF. CDR3 nucleotide sequence: TGTGCCAGCAGCTTAGAACGGGGGGAGACCCAGTACTTC. The genes are TRBV7-2 and TRBJ2-5, with D possibly TRBD2 on 6 matching bases. Trimming took off 1 base at V and 5 bases at J, with 8 bases between the two ends. Germline V gives CDR1 SGHTA, CDR2 FQGNSA. This CDR3 spans 13 amino acids.

CDR3 region: CATSRVGRDTEAFF. The CDR3 DNA is TGTGCCACCAGCAGAGTCGGCAGGGACACTGAAGCTTTCTTT. V is TRBV15 and J is TRBJ1-1; D is perhaps TRBD1 (5 bases). V shed 1 base and J shed 3 bases, with 9 bases lying between them. The germline CDR1 and CDR2 sequences are LNHNV and YYDKDF (reference sequence). The CDR3 spans 14 residues.

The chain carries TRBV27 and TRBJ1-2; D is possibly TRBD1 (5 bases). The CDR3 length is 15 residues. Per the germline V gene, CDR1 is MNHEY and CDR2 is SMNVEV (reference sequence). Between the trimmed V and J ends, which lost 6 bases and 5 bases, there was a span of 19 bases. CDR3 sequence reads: CASSQPGLGLYGYTF. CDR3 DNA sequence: TGTGCCAGCAGCCAGCCGGGACTAGGGCTTTATGGCTACACCTTC.

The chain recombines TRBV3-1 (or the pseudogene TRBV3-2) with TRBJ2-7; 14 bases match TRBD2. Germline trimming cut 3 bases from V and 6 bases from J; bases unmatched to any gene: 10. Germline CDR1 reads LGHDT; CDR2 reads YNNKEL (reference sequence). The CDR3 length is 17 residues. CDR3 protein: CASSHGLAGGQSLEQYF. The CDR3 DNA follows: TGTGCCAGCAGCCATGGACTAGCGGGGGGCCAGTCGCTCGAGCAGTACTTC.

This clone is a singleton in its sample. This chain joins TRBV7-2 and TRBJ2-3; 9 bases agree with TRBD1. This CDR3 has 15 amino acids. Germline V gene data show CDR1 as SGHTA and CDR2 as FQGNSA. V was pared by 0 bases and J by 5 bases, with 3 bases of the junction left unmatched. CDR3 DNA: TGTGCCAGCAGCTTAGCGGGACAGGGCGTAGATACGCAGTATTTT. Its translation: CASSLAGQGVDTQYF.

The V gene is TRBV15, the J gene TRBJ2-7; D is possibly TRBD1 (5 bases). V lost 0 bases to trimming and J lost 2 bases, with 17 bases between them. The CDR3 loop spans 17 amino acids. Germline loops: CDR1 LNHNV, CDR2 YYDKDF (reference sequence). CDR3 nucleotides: TGTGCCACCAGCAGAGAATATGGGGCACCTGATCCCTACGAGCAGTACTTC. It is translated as CATSREYGAPDPYEQYF. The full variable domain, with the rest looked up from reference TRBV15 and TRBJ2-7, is DAMVIQNPRYQVTQFGKPVTLSCSQTLNHNVMYWYQQKSSQAPKLLFHYYDKDFNNEADTPDNFQSRRPNTSFCFLDIRSPGLGDTAMYLCATSREYGAPDPYEQYFGPGTRLTVT.

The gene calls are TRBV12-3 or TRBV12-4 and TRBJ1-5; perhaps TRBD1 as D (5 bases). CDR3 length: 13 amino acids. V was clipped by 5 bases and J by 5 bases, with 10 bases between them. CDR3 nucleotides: TGTGCCAGCAGTCTTGGCAGGGATCAGCCCCAGCATTTT. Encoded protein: CASSLGRDQPQHF.

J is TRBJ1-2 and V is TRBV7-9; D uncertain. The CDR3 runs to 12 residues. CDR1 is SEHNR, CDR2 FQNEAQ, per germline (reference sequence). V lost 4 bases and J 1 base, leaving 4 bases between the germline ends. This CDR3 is CASSSFNYGYTF. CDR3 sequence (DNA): TGTGCCAGCAGCTCTTTTAACTATGGCTACACCTTC.

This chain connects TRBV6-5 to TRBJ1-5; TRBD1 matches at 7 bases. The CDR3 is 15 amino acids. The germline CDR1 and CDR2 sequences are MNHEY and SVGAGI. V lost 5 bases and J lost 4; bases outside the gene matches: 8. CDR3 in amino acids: CASSTTGFMNQPQHF. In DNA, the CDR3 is TGTGCCAGCAGTACGACAGGGTTTATGAATCAGCCCCAGCATTTT.